One sample yielded the 27 T cell receptor beta chains listed below, sequenced in a study of blood T cell repertoires in COVID-19. Generated by immunoSEQ multiplex PCR, the TCRdb table keeps only in-frame clones and is missing some. The sample records under 150,000 clones, approximately 88% being singletons. The sequenced sample consisted of peripheral blood. Receptor source: a man aged 60 to 69 with acute or convalescent COVID-19.

The chain has TRBV7-9 and TRBJ2-2; D gene unclear. Trimming cost V 7 bases and J 1 base, with 13 bases left between them. Germline CDR1 reads SEHNR; CDR2 reads FQNEAQ (reference sequence). The CDR3 length is 15 residues. In nucleotides, the CDR3 is TGTGCCAGCACCCCCCATGCAGGGAACACCGGGGAGCTGTTTTTT. This sequence encodes CASTPHAGNTGELFF.

This sequence joins TRBV7-8 and TRBJ1-5; no definite D call. The CDR3 extends over 13 amino acids. The V end was cut by 5 bases, the J end by 7 bases, with 12 bases between. In germline, CDR1 is SGHVS, CDR2 FQNEAQ. CDR3 loop: CASSLGQRQPQHF. For the CDR3, the DNA is TGTGCCAGCAGCCTTGGGCAACGACAGCCCCAGCATTTT.

This clone was observed a handful of times. This chain uses TRBV24-1 with TRBJ1-4; the D gene is possibly TRBD1 (6 bases). The germline V and J ends were trimmed by 11 bases and 7 bases, with 13 bases remaining between them. Germline V gene sequence: CDR1 KGHDR, CDR2 SFDVKD. CDR3 size: 12 residues. CDR3 loop: CANSTGSEKLFF. The CDR3 DNA follows: TGTGCCAACTCAACAGGGAGTGAAAAACTGTTTTTT.

This rearrangement joins TRBV6-6 to TRBJ1-6; 8 bases match TRBD1. Germline values: CDR1 MNHNY, CDR2 SVGAGI (reference sequence). The CDR3 contains 15 residues. J lost 10 bases, V lost 3 bases, and 8 bases had no gene match. The CDR3 here is CASSYDPRQGSPLHF. In DNA, the CDR3 is TGTGCCAGCAGTTATGACCCCCGACAGGGGTCACCCCTCCACTTT.

The chain links TRBV6-5 to TRBJ1-4; D gene uncertain. Deletions cut 6 bases from V and 7 bases from J, with 18 bases between. The CDR3 is 15 residues long. Germline loops: CDR1 MNHEY, CDR2 SVGAGI. The CDR3: CASRDVPPGGEKLFF. For the CDR3, the DNA is TGTGCCAGCAGAGATGTGCCGCCTGGAGGTGAAAAACTGTTTTTT.

The V call is TRBV27, the J call TRBJ1-5; no definite D call. V shed 6 bases and J shed 9 bases, with 15 bases lying between them. From germline, CDR1 is MNHEY and CDR2 SMNVEV (reference sequence). The CDR3 contains 13 residues. The CDR3 loop is CASSQSGGRPQHF. The CDR3 DNA is TGTGCCAGCAGCCAGAGCGGAGGGAGGCCCCAGCATTTT.

The chain couples TRBV7-2 to TRBJ1-2; a weak D match, TRBD1 (5 bases). This CDR3 spans 16 amino acids. Trimming left V 5 bases short and J 5 bases short, with 21 bases between. CDR1 SGHTA and CDR2 FQGNSA come from the germline V gene. DNA for the CDR3: TGTGCCAGCAGCCCGGGGGTACACCAAAACTTATATGGCTACACCTTC. Translating it yields CASSPGVHQNLYGYTF.

The chain carries TRBV5-5 and TRBJ2-7, with TRBD2 identical over 10 bases. Trimming took 3 bases from V and 3 from J; bases not matched to a gene: 3. This CDR3 is 14 amino acids long. Per the germline V gene, CDR1 is SGHKS and CDR2 is YYEKEE (reference sequence). CDR3 coding DNA: TGTGCCAGCAGCTCCGGACTAGCGGTCTACGAGCAGTACTTC. Protein sequence: CASSSGLAVYEQYF.

The V and J genes are TRBV7-7 and TRBJ2-2; tentative D call: TRBD2 (5 bases). The CDR3 has 15 residues. Trimming removed 0 bases at V and 4 bases at J, with 9 bases between. From germline, CDR1 is SSHAT and CDR2 FNYEAQ (reference sequence). CDR3 protein: CASSLAGVGTGELFF. The CDR3, as DNA: TGTGCCAGCAGCTTAGCGGGAGTTGGCACCGGGGAGCTGTTTTTT.

The rearrangement uses TRBV3-1 (or the pseudogene TRBV3-2) and TRBJ1-4, with TRBD1 matching 10 bases. From germline, CDR1 is LGHDT and CDR2 YNNKEL (reference sequence). The CDR3 has 14 residues. V shed 4 bases, J shed 7 bases, and the junction held 3 bases outside the gene matches. CDR3 sequence (DNA): TGTGCCAGCAGCCCGGGACAGGGGTTTGAAAAACTGTTTTTT. This codes for CASSPGQGFEKLFF.

V is TRBV18 and J is TRBJ2-1; weak D call: TRBD2 (6 bases). In germline, CDR1 is KGHSH, CDR2 LQKENI. The CDR3 spans 18 residues. V was pared by 1 base and J by 2 bases, with 18 bases between. CDR3 bases: TGTGCCAGCTCACCACGCTCCTTGAGGACTATGGCCTACAATGAGCAGTTCTTC. This translates into CASSPRSLRTMAYNEQFF. The full variable domain, its missing parts supplied by reference TRBV18 and TRBJ2-1, is NAGVMQNPRHLVRRRGQEARLRCSPMKGHSHVYWYRQLPEEGLKFMVYLQKENIIDESGMPKERFSAEFPKEGPSILRIQQVVRGDSAAYFCASSPRSLRTMAYNEQFFGPGTRLTVL.

The V gene is TRBV29-1, the J gene TRBJ2-1; D gene unclear. CDR1 and CDR2 from the germline V gene are SQVTM and ANQGSEA. CDR3 size: 14 residues. The germline V and J ends were trimmed by 6 bases and 7 bases, with 19 bases remaining between them. CDR3 amino acids: CSVDLGGLANEQFF. CDR3 coding DNA: TGCAGCGTCGATCTAGGCGGTTTGGCGAATGAGCAGTTCTTC.

The chain joins TRBV6-5 to TRBJ1-2, with a tentative D call TRBD1 (5 bases). Trimming cost V 2 bases and J 10 bases, with 14 bases left between them. The germline V gene has CDR1 MNHEY and CDR2 SVGAGI. The CDR3 is 13 amino acids. In DNA, the CDR3 is TGTGCCAGCAGTTACGGTCAGGGAAGAGCCTACACCTTC. The encoded protein is CASSYGQGRAYTF.

The V gene is TRBV6-5, the J gene TRBJ2-7, with 8 nucleotides matching TRBD1. The CDR3 is made up of 13 amino acids. The junction had 2 bases not matched to a gene; V was cut back by 5 bases and J by 2 bases. CDR1 and CDR2 (germline): MNHEY, SVGAGI. This chain's CDR3 is CASSRTGTYEQYF. The DNA of the CDR3 is TGTGCCAGCAGTAGGACAGGGACCTACGAGCAGTACTTC.

The V and J genes are TRBV11-3 and TRBJ2-3; 10 bases are a match to TRBD2. Germline V gene lookup returns CDR1 SGHNT and CDR2 YENEEA. The CDR3 runs to 15 residues. The J segment lost 4 bases and the V segment lost 2 bases, leaving 3 bases of the junction unmatched. Here the CDR3 DNA reads TGTGCCAGCAGCTTAAGCGGGGGGGCCCCAGATACGCAGTATTTT. As protein: CASSLSGGAPDTQYF.

The CDR3 sequence is CASSPLEASYEQYF. The DNA for the CDR3 is TGTGCCAGCTCACCACTAGAGGCCTCCTACGAGCAGTACTTC. The chain has TRBV18 and TRBJ2-7; D call uncertain. Germline loops: CDR1 KGHSH, CDR2 LQKENI. The CDR3 runs to 14 residues. Trimming stripped 1 base from V and 0 bases from J, with 7 bases between.

This chain connects TRBV5-6 to TRBJ2-5; TRBD1 matches at 9 bases. CDR3 length: 15 amino acids. The V segment lost 3 bases and the J segment 5 bases; nucleotides outside the gene matches: 8. Germline CDR1 is SGHDT and CDR2 is YYEEEE. The DNA for the CDR3 is TGTGCCAGCAGCTCCCCGGGACAGGGAGGGGAGACCCAGTACTTC. Its protein is CASSSPGQGGETQYF. The variable domain in full, with the rest retrieved from reference TRBV5-6 and TRBJ2-5, is DAGVTQSPTHLIKTRGQQVTLRCSPKSGHDTVSWYQQALGQGPQFIFQYYEEEERQRGNFPDRFSGHQFPNYSSELNVNALLLGDSALYLCASSSPGQGGETQYFGPGTRLLVL.

This clone was seen a few times. Written as DNA, the CDR3 is TGTGCCAGCAGCCAAGATCCCCCCAGGGGGCCTGGCTACACCTTC. Protein product: CASSQDPPRGPGYTF. The V call is TRBV3-1 (or the pseudogene TRBV3-2), the J call TRBJ1-2, with TRBD1 identical over 8 bases. Losses at the gene ends were 0 bases for V and 7 bases for J; bases not matched to a gene: 7. This CDR3 comprises 15 residues. Germline-derived CDR1 and CDR2 are LGHDT and YNNKEL (reference sequence).

V and J are TRBV7-9 and TRBJ1-1; possible D gene TRBD1, 5 bases. Germline CDR1 is SEHNR and CDR2 is FQNEAQ (reference sequence). The V and J ends lost 3 bases and 6 bases respectively, with 23 bases between them. CDR3 size: 17 residues. The CDR3 DNA reads as TGTGCCAGCAGCTTGATCGAGGGAGGGGCCGCTTTTCCTGAAGCTTTCTTT. Translation gives CASSLIEGGAAFPEAFF.

This chain joins TRBV5-6 and TRBJ2-7; TRBD2 matches 11 bases. V trimming: 1 base; J trimming: 3 bases; junction bases outside the gene matches: 3. The CDR3 runs to 15 residues. The germline CDR1 and CDR2 sequences are SGHDT and YYEEEE. CDR3 in amino acids: CASSLLAGGIYEQYF. For the CDR3, the DNA is TGTGCCAGCAGCTTGTTAGCGGGAGGGATCTACGAGCAGTACTTC.

The chain combines TRBV5-6 with TRBJ2-1; no clear D. This CDR3 region has 16 residues. Between the trimmed V and J ends, which lost 1 base and 5 bases, there was a span of 16 bases. Germline V gene lookup returns CDR1 SGHDT and CDR2 YYEEEE. The CDR3 DNA follows: TGTGCCAGCAGCTTGATTGAATGGGCCGTAAACAATGAGCAGTTCTTC. Translating gives CASSLIEWAVNNEQFF.

The V gene is TRBV30, the J gene TRBJ1-5, with no clear D. Germline V gene sequence: CDR1 GTSNPN, CDR2 SVGIG (reference sequence). The germline V and J ends were trimmed by 2 bases and 3 bases, with 8 bases remaining between them. The CDR3 loop spans 13 amino acids. The CDR3 sequence: CAWSITDNQPQHF. The DNA of the CDR3 is TGTGCCTGGAGTATTACAGACAATCAGCCCCAGCATTTT.

The chain is built from TRBV5-5 and TRBJ2-7; 9 bases line up with TRBD1. CDR1 SGHKS and CDR2 YYEKEE come from the germline V gene (reference sequence). This CDR3 contains 16 residues. V lost 0 bases to trimming and J lost 1 base; unmatched junction nucleotides: 5. As DNA, the CDR3 is TGTGCCAGCAGCTTGGAGGGGGACAGGGTTTCCTACGAGCAGTACTTC. It translates to CASSLEGDRVSYEQYF. The full variable domain, its missing parts supplied by reference TRBV5-5 and TRBJ2-7, is DAGVTQSPTHLIKTRGQQVTLRCSPISGHKSVSWYQQVLGQGPQFIFQYYEKEERGRGNFPDRFSARQFPNYSSELNVNALLLGDSALYLCASSLEGDRVSYEQYFGPGTRLTVT.

The chain couples TRBV10-1 to TRBJ1-1, with 11 bases aligning to TRBD1. The J segment lost 0 bases and the V segment lost 5 bases, leaving 5 bases of the junction unmatched. CDR3 length: 16 amino acids. In germline, CDR1 is WNHNN, CDR2 SYGVQD (reference sequence). CDR3 loop: CASSPDRGRMNTEAFF. The CDR3 DNA reads TGCGCCAGCAGTCCGGACAGGGGGCGAATGAACACTGAAGCTTTCTTT.

The chain is built from TRBV5-1 and TRBJ1-1, with unresolved D. The CDR3 length is 14 residues. Trimming took off 6 bases at V and 0 bases at J, with 12 bases between the two ends. CDR1 is SGHRS and CDR2 is YFSETQ in the germline V gene. CDR3 DNA sequence: TGCGCCAGCACCCGCTCACAGATGAACACTGAAGCTTTCTTT. It is translated as CASTRSQMNTEAFF.

This clone was seen a single time. The gene calls are TRBV28 and TRBJ1-2; D gene unclear. CDR1 is MDHEN and CDR2 is SYDVKM in the germline V gene. The CDR3 runs to 15 residues. The ends were cut back, 2 bases at V and 4 bases at J, with 14 bases in the middle. In DNA, the CDR3 is TGTGCCAGCAGTTTACCCACAGACGGCACCTATGGCTACACCTTC. This sequence encodes CASSLPTDGTYGYTF.

The chain combines TRBV9 with TRBJ1-5; maybe TRBD1 (6 bases). V was clipped by 4 bases and J by 0 bases, with 8 bases between them. CDR1 and CDR2 (germline): SGDLS, YYNGEE. This CDR3 has 14 residues. The CDR3 sequence is CASSRTDSNQPQHF. In DNA form, the CDR3 reads TGTGCCAGCAGCCGGACAGATAGCAATCAGCCCCAGCATTTT. The full variable domain, rest sourced from reference TRBV9 and TRBJ1-5, is DSGVTQTPKHLITATGQRVTLRCSPRSGDLSVYWYQQSLDQGLQFLIQYYNGEERAKGNILERFSAQQFPDLHSELNLSSLELGDSALYFCASSRTDSNQPQHFGDGTRLSIL.